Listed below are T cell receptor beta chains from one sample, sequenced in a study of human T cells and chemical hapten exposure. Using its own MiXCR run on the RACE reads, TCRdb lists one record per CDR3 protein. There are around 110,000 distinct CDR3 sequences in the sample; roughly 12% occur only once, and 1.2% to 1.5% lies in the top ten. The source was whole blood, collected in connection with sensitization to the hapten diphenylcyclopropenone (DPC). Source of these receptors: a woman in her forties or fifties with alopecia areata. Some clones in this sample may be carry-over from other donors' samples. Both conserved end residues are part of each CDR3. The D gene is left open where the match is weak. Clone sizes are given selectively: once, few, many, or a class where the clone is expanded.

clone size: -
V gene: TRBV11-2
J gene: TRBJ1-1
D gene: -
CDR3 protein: CASSLVVIGQTGNTEAFF
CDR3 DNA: TGTGCCAGCAGCTTAGTCGTAATTGGTCAGACAGGGAACACTGAAGCTTTCTTT

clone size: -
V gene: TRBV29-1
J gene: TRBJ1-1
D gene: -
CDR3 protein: CSVEDFTEAFF
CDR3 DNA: TGCAGCGTTGAAGACTTCACTGAAGCTTTCTTT

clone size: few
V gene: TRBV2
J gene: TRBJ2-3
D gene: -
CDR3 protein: CASSFSGLAGTDTQYF
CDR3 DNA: TGTGCCAGCAGTTTTTCGGGGCTAGCCGGAACAGATACGCAGTATTTT

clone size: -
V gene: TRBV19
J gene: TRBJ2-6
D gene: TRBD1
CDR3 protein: CASRSQGAGANVLTF
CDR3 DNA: TGTGCCAGTAGATCTCAGGGGGCTGGGGCCAACGTCCTGACTTTC

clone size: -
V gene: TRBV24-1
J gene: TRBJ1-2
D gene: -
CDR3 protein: CATSDSPSQGYGYTF
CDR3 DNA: TGTGCCACCAGTGACTCGCCCTCACAGGGTTATGGCTACACCTTC

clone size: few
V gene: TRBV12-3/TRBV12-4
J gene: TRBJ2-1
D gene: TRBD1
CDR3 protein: CASSLAPLGQGTYNEQFF
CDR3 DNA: TGTGCCAGCAGTTTAGCCCCCCTAGGACAGGGGACCTACAATGAGCAGTTCTTC

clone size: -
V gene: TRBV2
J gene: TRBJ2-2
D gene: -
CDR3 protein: CASSEAGGELFF
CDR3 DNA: TGTGCCAGCAGTGAAGCGGGCGGGGAGCTGTTTTTT

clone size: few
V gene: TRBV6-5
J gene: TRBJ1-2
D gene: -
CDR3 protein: CASSPPRNRHGYTF
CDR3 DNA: TGTGCCAGCAGCCCCCCGAGGAATCGCCATGGCTACACCTTC

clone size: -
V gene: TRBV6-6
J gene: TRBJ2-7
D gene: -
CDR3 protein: CASSPFTYEQYF
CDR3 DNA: TGTGCCAGCAGTCCATTTACCTACGAGCAGTACTTC

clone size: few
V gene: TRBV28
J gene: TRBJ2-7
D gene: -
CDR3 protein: CASSEKNRDKEF
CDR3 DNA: TGTGCCAGCAGTGAAAAGAACCGGGACAAGGAGTTC

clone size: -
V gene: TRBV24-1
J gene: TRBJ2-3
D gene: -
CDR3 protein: CATSDTGLQDTQYF
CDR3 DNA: TGTGCCACCAGTGACACGGGACTTCAAGATACGCAGTATTTT

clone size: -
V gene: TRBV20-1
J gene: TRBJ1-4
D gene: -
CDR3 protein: CSARDPEKLFF
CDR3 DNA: TGCAGTGCTAGAGATCCGGAAAAACTGTTTTTT

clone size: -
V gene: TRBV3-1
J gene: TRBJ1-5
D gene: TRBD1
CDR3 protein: CASSQGQAQHF
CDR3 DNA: TGTGCCAGCAGCCAGGGACAGGCCCAGCATTTT

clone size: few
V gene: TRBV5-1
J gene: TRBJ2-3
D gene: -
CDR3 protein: CASSSFPGTDTQYF
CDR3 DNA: TGCGCCAGCAGCTCCTTCCCGGGCACAGATACGCAGTATTTT

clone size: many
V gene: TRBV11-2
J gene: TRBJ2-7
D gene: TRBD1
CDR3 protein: CASSLVATGTDYEQYF
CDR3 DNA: TGTGCCAGCAGCTTAGTTGCTACCGGGACAGATTACGAGCAGTACTTC

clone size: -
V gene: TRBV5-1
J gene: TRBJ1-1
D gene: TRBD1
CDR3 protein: CASSLAGTDFNTEAFF
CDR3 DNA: TGCGCCAGCAGCTTGGCCGGGACAGATTTTAACACTGAAGCTTTCTTT

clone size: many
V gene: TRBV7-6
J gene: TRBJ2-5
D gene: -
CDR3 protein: CASSVIPLGGAAETQYF
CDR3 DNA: TGTGCCAGCAGCGTCATTCCTCTAGGGGGGGCCGCAGAGACCCAGTACTTC

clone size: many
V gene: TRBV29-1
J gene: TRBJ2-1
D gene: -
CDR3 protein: CSVGPKPNEQFF
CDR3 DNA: TGCAGCGTAGGGCCCAAACCCAATGAGCAGTTCTTC

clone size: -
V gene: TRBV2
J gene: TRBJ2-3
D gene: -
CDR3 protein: CASSEEQGYTDTQYF
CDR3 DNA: TGTGCCAGCAGTGAGGAGCAGGGGTATACAGATACGCAGTATTTT

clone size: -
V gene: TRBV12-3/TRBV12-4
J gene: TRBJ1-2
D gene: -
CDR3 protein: CASSQHPGTSVYGYTF
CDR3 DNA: TGTGCCAGCAGTCAACACCCTGGGACCTCCGTCTATGGCTACACCTTC

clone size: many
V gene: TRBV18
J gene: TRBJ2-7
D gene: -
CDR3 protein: CASSPGDGGQYF
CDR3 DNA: TGTGCCAGCTCGCCAGGGGATGGAGGGCAGTACTTC

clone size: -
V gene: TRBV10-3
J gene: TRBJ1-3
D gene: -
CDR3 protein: CAISDPGTSSGNTIYF
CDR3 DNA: TGTGCCATCAGTGACCCAGGGACAAGCTCTGGAAACACCATATATTTT

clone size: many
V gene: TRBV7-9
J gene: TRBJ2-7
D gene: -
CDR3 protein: CASSPPPGVTSSYEQYF
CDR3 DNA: TGTGCCAGCAGCCCCCCCCCAGGGGTCACGAGCTCCTACGAGCAGTACTTC

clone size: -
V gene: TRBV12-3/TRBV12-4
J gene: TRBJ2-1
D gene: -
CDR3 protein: CASSFGGNEQFF
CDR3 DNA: TGTGCCAGCAGTTTTGGGGGTAATGAGCAGTTCTTC

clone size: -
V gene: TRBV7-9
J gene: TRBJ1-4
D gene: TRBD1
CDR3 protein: CASSPGQGDAREKLFF
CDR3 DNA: TGTGCCAGCAGCCCGGGACAGGGGGACGCCCGAGAAAAACTGTTTTTT

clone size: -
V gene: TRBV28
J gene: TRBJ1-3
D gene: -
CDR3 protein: CASCSGSGIYF
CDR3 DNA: TGTGCCAGCTGTTCAGGGTCTGGCATATATTTT

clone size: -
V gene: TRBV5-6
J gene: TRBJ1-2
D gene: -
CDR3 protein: CASSRDLYGYTF
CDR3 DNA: TGTGCCAGCAGTCGGGACCTCTATGGCTACACCTTC

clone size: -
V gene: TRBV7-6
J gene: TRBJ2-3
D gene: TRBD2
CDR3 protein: CASSLGTSGVDTQYF
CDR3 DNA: TGTGCCAGCAGCTTGGGGACTAGCGGGGTGGATACGCAGTATTTT

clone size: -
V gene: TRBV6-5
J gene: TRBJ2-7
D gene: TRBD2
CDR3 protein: CASRRNYGTSGRRTYEQYF
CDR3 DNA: TGTGCCAGCCGACGCAACTACGGGACTAGCGGGAGACGGACCTACGAGCAGTACTTC